Shown below are 27 T cell receptor beta chains from a single sample sequenced in a study of cytomegalovirus exposure and HLA in healthy donors. The PCR used 60 Vbeta and 13 Jbeta primers. Repertoires were generated with immunoSEQ multiplex PCR, while TCRdb's copy carries only in-frame clones and drops some. The sample consists of approximately 110,000 clones, roughly 80% of them appearing once. Sequencing was done on a sample of PBMCs. The receptor set was obtained from a middle-aged woman in good health and CMV-seronegative.

The gene calls are TRBV5-1 and TRBJ2-7; 10 nucleotides line up with TRBD2. Per the germline V gene, CDR1 is SGHRS and CDR2 is YFSETQ. This CDR3 contains 18 residues. With 0 bases clipped from V and 4 bases from J, the junction kept 13 bases outside the gene matches. The CDR3 sequence is CASSLAVGLASRGYEQYF. In DNA, the CDR3 is TGCGCCAGCAGCTTGGCCGTGGGACTAGCGTCGAGAGGTTACGAGCAGTACTTC.

As to this clone: At one of its ends the junction is not consistent with the germline gene, which may arise from a read error. V gene TRBV7-9 combines with J gene TRBJ2-5; D ambiguous. This CDR3 is built from 14 residues. From germline, CDR1 is SEHNR and CDR2 FQNEAQ (reference sequence). The CDR3 DNA reads TGTTCCAGCAGCTTAGACAACCAACAAGAGACCCAGTACTTC. This codes for CSSSLDNQQETQYF.

The rearrangement joins TRBV13 to TRBJ2-3; 8 bases are a match to TRBD2. The CDR3 sequence is 13 residues long. Germline CDR1 and CDR2: PRHDT and FYEKMQ (reference sequence). J lost 7 bases, V lost 5 bases, and 5 bases had no gene match. The CDR3 DNA is TGTGCCAGCAGCCTCCGGGGGGGGAATACGCAGTATTTT. Encoded protein: CASSLRGGNTQYF.

The chain employs TRBV7-8 and TRBJ2-6; D call uncertain. The germline V and J ends were trimmed by 0 bases and 2 bases, with 5 bases remaining between them. CDR3 length: 15 residues. Per germline, CDR1 SGHVS and CDR2 FQNEAQ. The CDR3 DNA follows: TGTGCCAGCAGCTTAGCCGGAGCTGGGGCCAACGTCCTGACTTTC. Translation: CASSLAGAGANVLTF.

The chain employs TRBV29-1 and TRBJ2-1; a weak D match, TRBD1 (5 bases). Trimming left V 1 base short and J 5 bases short, with 15 bases between. The CDR3 runs 15 residues. The germline CDR1 and CDR2 sequences are SQVTM and ANQGSEA. CDR3 sequence (DNA): TGCAGCGTTGAAGTGGTTGGCAGGGCGAACAATGAGCAGTTCTTC. It encodes CSVEVVGRANNEQFF.

V gene TRBV4-3 combines with J gene TRBJ2-1, with D uncertain. With 0 bases removed from V and 5 bases from J, the gap between germline ends came to 8 bases. The germline gives CDR1 LGHNA, CDR2 YSLEER. There are 14 residues in the CDR3. CDR3 protein: CASSQERAHNEQFF. CDR3 nucleotide sequence: TGCGCCAGCAGCCAAGAGCGAGCGCACAATGAGCAGTTCTTC.

Note on this clone: At one boundary the junction diverges from the germline segment, which might be a read error. The V call is TRBV7-9, the J call TRBJ2-7; 9 nucleotides line up with TRBD2. Looked up from germline, CDR1 is SEHNR and CDR2 is FQNEAQ (reference sequence). This CDR3 is built from 16 residues. CDR3 in DNA: TGTTCCAGCAGTCCCGGGGCGGGAGGGAAGTCTTACGAGCAGTACTTC. It translates to CSSSPGAGGKSYEQYF.

This clone was observed a single time. The chain combines TRBV2 with TRBJ1-5, with 8 bases lining up with TRBD1. Germline CDR1 is SNHLY and CDR2 is FYNNEI. J gave up 6 bases and V 5 bases, and 6 bases lay outside the gene matches. There are 14 residues in the CDR3. The CDR3: CASSPDRGSQPQHF. CDR3 sequence (DNA): TGTGCCAGCAGTCCTGACAGGGGTAGTCAGCCCCAGCATTTT.

The rearrangement joins TRBV7-2 to TRBJ2-7, with TRBD1 matching over 7 bases. Germline values: CDR1 SGHTA, CDR2 FQGNSA. This CDR3 is 16 amino acids long. V dropped 4 bases and J dropped 3; count of bases not matched to a gene: 12. The CDR3 coding sequence is TGTGCCAGCAGCTCCGTTTTAGGGGGCCCAAACTACGAGCAGTACTTC. This sequence encodes CASSSVLGGPNYEQYF.

This chain connects TRBV11-1 to TRBJ2-7, with 7 bases fitting TRBD1. This CDR3 comprises 13 residues. J lost 4 bases, V lost 3 bases, and 3 bases had no gene match. The germline V gene encodes CDR1 SGHAT and CDR2 FQDESV (reference sequence). As DNA, the CDR3 is TGTGCCAGCAGCTTGGGACAGCTTTACGAGCAGTACTTC. Translating gives CASSLGQLYEQYF.

The chain joins TRBV7-9 to TRBJ2-3; D possibly corresponds to TRBD2 (6 bases). The CDR3 consists of 14 residues. Between the trimmed V and J ends, which lost 3 bases and 2 bases, there was a span of 9 bases. The V gene's germline CDR1 is SEHNR and CDR2 FQNEAQ (reference sequence). In DNA, the CDR3 is TGTGCCAGCAGCTTCGGGGGTTACACAGATACGCAGTATTTT. It encodes CASSFGGYTDTQYF.

The CDR3: CASRRDRGYTEAFF. CDR3 DNA: TGTGCCAGCAGAAGGGACAGGGGGTACACTGAAGCTTTCTTT. The chain is built from TRBV6-5 and TRBJ1-1, with 11 bases fitting TRBD1. V was clipped by 6 bases and J by 3 bases; unmatched bases: 3. The CDR3 length is 14 residues. Germline loops: CDR1 MNHEY, CDR2 SVGAGI.

This chain connects TRBV25-1 to TRBJ1-5; perhaps TRBD1 as D (6 bases). This CDR3 comprises 14 residues. Germline CDR1 and CDR2: MGHDK and SYGVNS. V was pared by 2 bases and J by 3 bases, with 8 bases between. For the CDR3, the DNA is TGTGCCAGCAGTGAAACAGGGACCAATCAGCCCCAGCATTTT. Protein product: CASSETGTNQPQHF.

This clone showed up just a few times. The rearrangement links TRBV6-5 to TRBJ2-3; 9 bases agree with TRBD2. Germline V CDR1 and CDR2: MNHEY, SVGAGI. Trimming at V came to 6 bases and at J to 3 bases, leaving 4 bases not matched to a gene. The CDR3 is 14 residues long. Here the CDR3 reads CASSLSGRTDTQYF. The CDR3 nucleotides are TGTGCCAGCAGCCTTAGCGGGAGAACAGATACGCAGTATTTT.

V usage is TRBV7-3 and J usage is TRBJ2-1; 16 bases align to TRBD2. With 5 bases clipped from V and 12 bases from J, the junction kept 10 bases outside the gene matches. This CDR3 region has 16 residues. CDR1 is SGHTA, CDR2 FQGTGA, per germline. CDR3 loop: CASSQSGTSGRARQFF. CDR3 nucleotides: TGTGCCAGCAGCCAGTCCGGGACTAGCGGGAGGGCCAGGCAGTTCTTC.

This chain links TRBV18 with TRBJ1-1; D is perhaps TRBD1 (6 bases). CDR1 is KGHSH and CDR2 is LQKENI in the germline V gene. The CDR3 is 13 amino acids. V was pared by 2 bases and J by 10 bases, with 14 bases between. The CDR3 sequence: CASSPGGSQIAFF. CDR3 coding DNA: TGTGCCAGCTCACCAGGGGGCAGTCAAATAGCTTTCTTT. Together with reference TRBV18 and TRBJ1-1, the CDR3 gives the full variable domain: NAGVMQNPRHLVRRRGQEARLRCSPMKGHSHVYWYRQLPEEGLKFMVYLQKENIIDESGMPKERFSAEFPKEGPSILRIQQVVRGDSAAYFCASSPGGSQIAFFGQGTRLTVV.

The rearrangement joins TRBV4-3 to TRBJ1-1; no clear D. V was shortened by 0 bases and J by 4 bases, with 15 bases between the two germline ends. This CDR3 contains 16 residues. Germline V lookup: CDR1 LGHNA, CDR2 YSLEER. CDR3 loop: CASSQDLERAGTEAFF. The CDR3 region has the DNA TGCGCCAGCAGCCAAGATCTTGAGAGGGCGGGCACTGAAGCTTTCTTT.

The chain carries TRBV10-3 and TRBJ2-3; D gene uncertain. This CDR3 has 14 residues. V shed 2 bases and J shed 2 bases, with 8 bases lying between them. The V gene's germline CDR1 is ENHRY and CDR2 SYGVKD. CDR3 sequence reads: CAISEGDSTDTQYF. CDR3 nucleotides: TGTGCCATCAGTGAGGGAGATTCCACAGATACGCAGTATTTT.

In its sample, this clone was seen once. The gene calls are TRBV2 and TRBJ2-3, with D uncertain. Germline CDR1 and CDR2: SNHLY and FYNNEI. Trimming stripped 7 bases from V and 4 bases from J, with 12 bases between. The CDR3 consists of 13 residues. The CDR3 DNA follows: TGTGCCAGCATGCTTTCAAGCGCAGATACGCAGTATTTT. This translates into CASMLSSADTQYF.

This chain links TRBV5-1 with TRBJ2-2; 12 positions match TRBD1. Germline CDR1 reads SGHRS; CDR2 reads YFSETQ. This CDR3 region has 16 residues. V gave up 0 bases and J gave up 6 bases; unmatched junction bases: 3. In nucleotides, the CDR3 is TGCGCCAGCAGCTTGGCGGGACAGGGGGCCGCCGGGGAGCTGTTTTTT. Encoded protein: CASSLAGQGAAGELFF.

In regard to this clone: Other DNA sequences of this sample code for an identical CDR3. The chain couples TRBV7-9 to TRBJ1-1; D perhaps matches TRBD1 (6 bases). This CDR3 is 14 amino acids long. The V and J ends lost 2 bases and 0 bases respectively, with 7 bases between them. Germline lookup yields CDR1 SEHNR and CDR2 FQNEAQ (reference sequence). CDR3 in DNA: TGTGCCAGCAGCTTACAGGGGATGAACACTGAAGCTTTCTTT. Translating it yields CASSLQGMNTEAFF. Together with reference TRBV7-9 and TRBJ1-1, the CDR3 gives the full variable domain: DTGVSQNPRHKITKRGQNVTFRCDPISEHNRLYWYRQTLGQGPEFLTYFQNEAQLEKSRLLSDRFSAERPKGSFSTLEIQRTEQGDSAMYLCASSLQGMNTEAFFGQGTRLTVV.

The chain has TRBV19 and TRBJ2-6, with D tentatively TRBD1 (5 bases). Trimming took 1 base from V and 0 from J, leaving 10 bases between them. This CDR3 region has 17 residues. The germline V gene has CDR1 LNHDA and CDR2 SQIVND (reference sequence). CDR3 in amino acids: CASSIAPQASGANVLTF. Here the CDR3 DNA reads TGTGCCAGTAGTATAGCGCCACAGGCCTCTGGGGCCAACGTCCTGACTTTC.

Notes on this clone: Relative to the germline gene, one junction end is altered; a read error may explain this. This chain connects TRBV9 to TRBJ2-2, with no clear D. The CDR3 extends over 12 amino acids. Germline lookup yields CDR1 SGDLS and CDR2 YYNGEE. The chain's CDR3 is CASSTHTGELFF. The CDR3 region has the DNA TGTGCCAGCAGCACCCACACGGGGGAGCTGTTTTTT.

For the CDR3, the DNA is TGTGCCAGCAGCCCCAGGGACACGGGAAGGTACGAGCAGTACTTC. It translates to CASSPRDTGRYEQYF. The J gene is TRBJ2-7, the V gene TRBV7-2; TRBD1 is a possible D gene (6 bases). The V end was cut by 5 bases, the J end by 4 bases, with 18 bases between. The CDR3 totals 15 residues. Germline assignment: CDR1 SGHTA and CDR2 FQGNSA.

This clone has more than one count but fewer than ten. V and J are TRBV13 and TRBJ2-1; the D is unclear. Germline CDR1 and CDR2: PRHDT and FYEKMQ (reference sequence). CDR3 length: 12 amino acids. The V and J ends lost 2 bases and 9 bases respectively, with 8 bases between them. CDR3 sequence (DNA): TGTGCCAGCAGCTTACAGGTCGGTGAGCAGTTCTTC. Protein product: CASSLQVGEQFF.

This clone came up a few times. The chain employs TRBV5-4 and TRBJ2-7, with 7 bases that match TRBD1. J was trimmed by 5 bases and V by 1 base; bases with no gene match: 3. Germline loops: CDR1 SGHNT, CDR2 YYREEE (reference sequence). The CDR3 totals 13 residues. CDR3 protein: CASSLRQGNEQYF. Here the CDR3 DNA reads TGTGCCAGCAGCTTGCGACAGGGAAACGAGCAGTACTTC.

The chain links TRBV4-2 to TRBJ1-1; D remains unclear. This CDR3 comprises 15 residues. V was trimmed by 0 bases and J by 1 base, leaving 9 bases between them. Germline V gene lookup returns CDR1 LGHNA and CDR2 YNFKEQ. The CDR3 nucleotides are TGTGCCAGCAGCCAAGAAAGCGAGGAGAACACTGAAGCTTTCTTT. Its protein product is CASSQESEENTEAFF.